A single sample gave rise to the 30 T cell receptor beta chains below, sequenced in a study of technical replicates of blood from several donors. Some clones are missing from TCRdb's copy, which holds only in-frame ones; the method was immunoSEQ multiplex PCR. Of roughly 80,000 clones in the sample, 89% were seen once. Sequenced material: T cells isolated from PBMCs. Receptor source: a human donor in good health.

This sequence joins TRBV2 and TRBJ2-5; TRBD2 matches 11 bases. The CDR3 is 14 residues long. Losses at the gene ends were 7 bases for V and 5 bases for J; bases not matched to a gene: 6. The germline gives CDR1 SNHLY, CDR2 FYNNEI. This chain's CDR3 is CASMWTSGRETQYF. The CDR3 nucleotides read TGTGCCAGCATGTGGACTAGCGGGCGGGAGACCCAGTACTTC.

This sequence joins TRBV9 and TRBJ2-6; TRBD2 agrees at 11 bases. CDR1 and CDR2 (germline): SGDLS, YYNGEE. V trimming: 3 bases; J trimming: 6 bases; junction bases outside the gene matches: 14. The CDR3 has 19 residues. The CDR3 DNA is TGTGCCAGCAGCGCAAGCCCCCAGACTAGCGGGATAAAGGCCAACGTCCTGACTTTC. Its translation is CASSASPQTSGIKANVLTF.

The chain couples TRBV7-9 to TRBJ2-7; perhaps TRBD1 as D (5 bases). CDR3 length: 15 residues. CDR1 is SEHNR, CDR2 FQNEAQ, per germline (reference sequence). Trimming shortened V by 0 bases and J by 2 bases, and 11 bases separated the two germline ends. The DNA of the CDR3 is TGTGCCAGCAGCTTAGCGGCAGGGTTAACCTACGAGCAGTACTTC. Protein sequence: CASSLAAGLTYEQYF.

The chain combines TRBV6-5 with TRBJ1-5, with 8 nucleotides matching TRBD1. The CDR3 contains 14 residues. Germline V gene data show CDR1 as MNHEY and CDR2 as SVGAGI. V was clipped by 5 bases and J by 5 bases; unmatched bases: 5. The CDR3 loop reads CASSVTGEHQPQHF. The DNA of the CDR3 is TGTGCCAGCAGTGTGACAGGGGAACATCAGCCCCAGCATTTT.

The chain has TRBV27 and TRBJ2-7; D is unclear. Per the germline V gene, CDR1 is MNHEY and CDR2 is SMNVEV (reference sequence). Trimming left V 0 bases short and J 0 bases short, with 9 bases between. The CDR3 length is 15 residues. For the CDR3, the DNA is TGTGCCAGCAGTTTATCTTTACAGCACTCCTACGAGCAGTACTTC. It yields the protein CASSLSLQHSYEQYF.

The gene calls are TRBV9 and TRBJ1-5, with D unresolved. The CDR3 consists of 16 residues. V lost 3 bases to trimming and J lost 0 bases, with 13 bases between them. CDR1 is SGDLS, CDR2 YYNGEE, per germline. The CDR3 protein is CASSEPRRCSNQPQHF. As DNA, the CDR3 is TGTGCCAGCAGCGAGCCTAGACGGTGTAGCAATCAGCCCCAGCATTTT.

The chain has TRBV10-3 and TRBJ2-1; 7 bases match TRBD2. Germline V lookup: CDR1 ENHRY, CDR2 SYGVKD. The CDR3 extends over 16 amino acids. The trim removed 2 bases at V and 6 bases at J, leaving 10 bases unmatched. CDR3: CAISEVASGIINEQFF. The CDR3 bases are TGTGCCATCAGTGAGGTCGCAAGCGGGATTATCAATGAGCAGTTCTTC.

The chain couples TRBV29-1 to TRBJ2-5, with D possibly matching TRBD1 (6 bases). The germline V gene encodes CDR1 SQVTM and CDR2 ANQGSEA. V gave up 0 bases and J gave up 5 bases, with 16 bases separating them. This CDR3 region has 15 residues. Written as DNA, the CDR3 is TGCAGCGTTGAAGATCATAGCAGGGGTCGGGAGACCCAGTACTTC. Encoded protein: CSVEDHSRGRETQYF.

CDR3 sequence: CASSLSRQGGDTQYF. The CDR3 nucleotides are TGCGCCAGCAGCTTGTCTCGACAGGGTGGGGATACGCAGTATTTT. The chain is built from TRBV5-1 and TRBJ2-3; 7 nucleotides align to TRBD1. With V trimmed by 1 base and J by 6 bases, 8 bases remained unmatched. The germline gives CDR1 SGHRS, CDR2 YFSETQ. This CDR3 has 15 residues.

The chain carries TRBV27 and TRBJ2-5; no clear D gene. Germline CDR1 reads MNHEY; CDR2 reads SMNVEV (reference sequence). The germline V and J ends were trimmed by 4 bases and 2 bases, with 2 bases remaining between them. This CDR3 is 11 amino acids long. The CDR3 loop is CASSSQETQYF. As DNA, the CDR3 is TGTGCCAGCAGTTCGCAAGAGACCCAGTACTTC.

This chain uses TRBV6-1 with TRBJ2-3, with TRBD2 identical over 9 bases. The CDR3 contains 15 residues. The V segment lost 6 bases and the J segment 6 bases; nucleotides outside the gene matches: 10. CDR1 is MNHNS and CDR2 is SASEGT in the germline V gene. CDR3 amino acids: CASRPGTSYPDTQYF. The CDR3 nucleotides read TGTGCCAGCAGACCCGGGACTAGCTACCCGGATACGCAGTATTTT.

This CDR3 reads CASSPGRGSTDTQYF. The DNA for the CDR3 is TGCGCCAGCAGCCCCGGTCGGGGGAGCACAGATACGCAGTATTTT. The rearrangement uses TRBV5-1 and TRBJ2-3; possible D gene TRBD2, 6 bases. V was pared by 4 bases and J by 0 bases, with 12 bases between. The CDR3 spans 15 residues. From germline, CDR1 is SGHRS and CDR2 YFSETQ. The full variable domain, its missing parts supplied by reference TRBV5-1 and TRBJ2-3, is KAGVTQTPRYLIKTRGQQVTLSCSPISGHRSVSWYQQTPGQGLQFLFEYFSETQRNKGNFPGRFSGRQFSNSRSEMNVSTLELGDSALYLCASSPGRGSTDTQYFGPGTRLTVL.

The genes are TRBV30 and TRBJ2-7; D unclear. This CDR3 is built from 13 residues. The V and J ends lost 0 bases and 2 bases respectively, with 8 bases between them. Germline CDR1 reads GTSNPN; CDR2 reads SVGIG (reference sequence). The CDR3 loop reads CAWSVSYAYEQYF. The CDR3 nucleotides read TGTGCCTGGAGTGTATCCTACGCCTACGAGCAGTACTTC. Supplemented by reference TRBV30 and TRBJ2-7, the full variable domain reads SQTIHQWPATLVQPVGSPLSLECTVEGTSNPNLYWYRQAAGRGLQLLFYSVGIGQISSEVPQNLSASRPQDRQFILSSKKLLLSDSGFYLCAWSVSYAYEQYFGPGTRLTVT.

V is TRBV29-1 and J is TRBJ2-1; 7 nucleotides match TRBD2. This CDR3 comprises 14 residues. V lost 4 bases to trimming and J lost 5 bases; unmatched junction nucleotides: 8. CDR1 is SQVTM and CDR2 is ANQGSEA in the germline V gene. The CDR3 bases are TGCAGCGTTGCCGGGACTAAAGGCCACAATGAGCAGTTCTTC. It translates to CSVAGTKGHNEQFF.

V usage is TRBV14 and J usage is TRBJ2-2; 7 bases map to TRBD2. Per the germline V gene, CDR1 is SGHDN and CDR2 is FVKESK. J was trimmed by 5 bases and V by 3 bases; bases with no gene match: 3. The CDR3 loop spans 14 amino acids. CDR3 nucleotides: TGTGCCAGCAGCCATAGAGCGGGAACCGGGGAGCTGTTTTTT. Translation: CASSHRAGTGELFF.

This clone was observed once. The chain employs TRBV4-1 and TRBJ2-7, with TRBD2 matching 12 bases. The V and J ends lost 2 bases and 6 bases, in that order; junction bases with no gene match: 2. CDR1 is MGHRA and CDR2 is YSYEKL in the germline V gene. The CDR3 runs 14 residues. CDR3 nucleotides: TGCGCCAGCAGCCAAAAGGGACTAGCGGGCGAGCAGTACTTC. It encodes CASSQKGLAGEQYF.

The chain employs TRBV7-3 and TRBJ2-6, with a weak D call TRBD2 (6 bases). This CDR3 has 15 residues. CDR1 SGHTA and CDR2 FQGTGA come from the germline V gene. V lost 5 bases and J 4 bases, leaving 12 bases between the germline ends. Written as DNA, the CDR3 is TGTGCCAGCAGCGTGGGGGGTCCCGGGGCCAACGTCCTGACTTTC. It specifies CASSVGGPGANVLTF.

This clone was seen only once. The V call is TRBV7-2, the J call TRBJ1-2; D possibly corresponds to TRBD1 (5 bases). Deletions cut 0 bases from V and 5 bases from J, with 7 bases between. In germline, CDR1 is SGHTA, CDR2 FQGNSA. CDR3 length: 13 amino acids. The CDR3 region has the DNA TGTGCCAGCAGCTTAGCTGGGGGGTATGGCTACACCTTC. Translated: CASSLAGGYGYTF.

The rearrangement links TRBV28 to TRBJ2-2; 9 bases line up with TRBD1. This CDR3 spans 16 amino acids. Germline assignment: CDR1 MDHEN and CDR2 SYDVKM. Germline trimming cut 3 bases from V and 7 bases from J; bases unmatched to any gene: 9. The CDR3 loop reads CASSFAGTGFVGELFF. For the CDR3, the DNA is TGTGCCAGCAGTTTTGCCGGGACAGGGTTCGTCGGGGAGCTGTTTTTT.

This chain connects TRBV5-8 to TRBJ1-5; D perhaps matches TRBD1 (6 bases). The CDR3 covers 15 residues. Germline values: CDR1 SGHTS, CDR2 YDEGEE. V was pared by 6 bases and J by 3 bases, with 16 bases between. This chain's CDR3 is CASKDTGQYNQPQHF. The CDR3 region has the DNA TGTGCCAGCAAAGATACAGGACAGTACAATCAGCCCCAGCATTTT.

The CDR3 loop reads CASSGPAGAEGVNEQFF. The CDR3 nucleotides read TGTGCCAGCAGCGGGCCAGCGGGAGCGGAGGGGGTGAATGAGCAGTTCTTC. The chain links TRBV4-2 to TRBJ2-1, with 8 bases identical to TRBD2. The CDR3 loop spans 17 amino acids. The junction had 16 bases not matched to a gene; V was cut back by 5 bases and J by 7 bases. Germline CDR1 is LGHNA and CDR2 is YNFKEQ.

The V and J genes are TRBV29-1 and TRBJ1-3; 9 nucleotides agree with TRBD1. This CDR3 is built from 13 residues. CDR1 and CDR2 (germline): SQVTM, ANQGSEA. J lost 3 bases, V lost 6 bases, and 3 bases had no gene match. The CDR3 DNA is TGCAGCGTCGGGACAGGGATTGGAAACACCATATATTTT. Its protein product is CSVGTGIGNTIYF.

The V gene is TRBV27, the J gene TRBJ2-3, with TRBD2 matching over 8 bases. The CDR3 is 15 amino acids. Trimming cost V 1 base and J 4 bases; bases outside gene matches: 4. Per germline, CDR1 MNHEY and CDR2 SMNVEV (reference sequence). The CDR3 sequence: CASSLWSGRADTQYF. DNA of the CDR3: TGTGCCAGCAGTTTATGGAGCGGGAGAGCAGATACGCAGTATTTT.

This clone was seen a single time. The chain is built from TRBV6-5 and TRBJ2-1; TRBD1 matches 7 bases. The CDR3 consists of 14 residues. Losses at the gene ends were 5 bases for V and 3 bases for J; bases not matched to a gene: 4. Germline CDR1 is MNHEY and CDR2 is SVGAGI. The CDR3 reads CASSRQGNYNEQFF. The CDR3 nucleotides read TGTGCCAGCAGTAGACAGGGAAACTACAATGAGCAGTTCTTC.

The gene calls are TRBV29-1 and TRBJ2-1, with TRBD1 matching over 9 bases. The CDR3 runs 14 residues. The germline V gene has CDR1 SQVTM and CDR2 ANQGSEA. Losses at the gene ends were 8 bases for V and 6 bases for J; bases not matched to a gene: 11. The chain's CDR3 is CSFGTGTGINEQFF. CDR3 DNA sequence: TGCAGCTTTGGTACCGGGACAGGGATCAATGAGCAGTTCTTC.

V usage is TRBV5-1 and J usage is TRBJ2-2, with 9 bases that match TRBD1. Germline assignment: CDR1 SGHRS and CDR2 YFSETQ. This CDR3 has 17 residues. The ends lost 0 bases at V and 3 bases at J; junction bases unmatched: 6. The CDR3 sequence: CASSLDLDRGYTGELFF. The CDR3 DNA sequence: TGCGCCAGCAGCTTGGATCTGGACAGGGGTTACACCGGGGAGCTGTTTTTT.

This sequence joins TRBV25-1 and TRBJ2-7; TRBD1 aligns across 9 bases. Trimming cost V 7 bases and J 9 bases; bases outside gene matches: 19. Germline CDR1 is MGHDK and CDR2 is SYGVNS. The CDR3 is 16 amino acids. The CDR3, as DNA: TGTGCCAGCACCCCTAAGGAGACAGGGGTGGGACAGGGGCAGTACTTC. This translates into CASTPKETGVGQGQYF.

This chain uses TRBV14 with TRBJ2-7; possible D gene TRBD1, 6 bases. The germline V and J ends were trimmed by 4 bases and 4 bases, with 14 bases remaining between them. Germline V gives CDR1 SGHDN, CDR2 FVKESK. The CDR3 extends over 14 amino acids. CDR3 sequence reads: CASSPTGNLYEQYF. Written as DNA, the CDR3 is TGTGCCAGCAGCCCCACAGGGAACTTATACGAGCAGTACTTC.

J is TRBJ2-5 and V is TRBV4-1, with 8 bases matching TRBD2. With 2 bases clipped from V and 1 base from J, the junction kept 6 bases outside the gene matches. CDR3 length: 16 amino acids. The V gene's germline CDR1 is MGHRA and CDR2 YSYEKL. The CDR3, as DNA: TGCGCCAGCAGCCAACCTTTACTAGCGGTCCAAGAGACCCAGTACTTC. This encodes CASSQPLLAVQETQYF.

This clone was seen more than once but under ten times. V usage is TRBV20-1 and J usage is TRBJ1-1; D may be TRBD1 (5 bases). V was pared by 5 bases and J by 6 bases, with 7 bases between. The CDR3 is made up of 10 amino acids. Germline loops: CDR1 DFQATT, CDR2 SNEGSKA (reference sequence). Here the CDR3 reads CSAGGAEAFF. CDR3 sequence (DNA): TGCAGTGCTGGGGGGGCTGAAGCTTTCTTT.